This entry lists 4 T cell receptor beta chains sequenced from one sample in a study of T cells after yellow fever vaccination. One entry per CDR3 protein results from TCRdb running MiXCR on the 5' RACE reads. The table includes 500,000 to 550,000 distinct CDR3 sequences, just over 20% detected once. Material: PBMCs, obtained less than 25 days after the first yellow fever vaccination. The receptors were sampled from a man aged 18-30 years who received the YFV17D yellow fever vaccine.

The rearrangement links TRBV11-2 to TRBJ2-7; maybe TRBD2 (5 bases). The CDR3 is made up of 14 amino acids. Germline CDR1 SGHAT, CDR2 FQNNGV. The V end was cut by 1 base, the J end by 3 bases, with 10 bases between. Here the CDR3 reads CASSLAGFHYEQYF. The CDR3 DNA is TGTGCCAGCAGCTTAGCGGGGTTCCACTACGAGCAGTACTTC.

The V and J genes are TRBV9 and TRBJ2-5; D possibly corresponds to TRBD1 (6 bases). CDR3 length: 18 residues. Deletions cut 0 bases from V and 1 base from J, with 19 bases between. Looked up from germline, CDR1 is SGDLS and CDR2 is YYNGEE. CDR3 residues: CASSVATGVGGGQETQYF. The CDR3 DNA reads TGTGCCAGCAGCGTAGCTACGGGCGTAGGGGGTGGCCAAGAGACCCAGTACTTC.

This clonotype was observed a few times. The rearrangement links TRBV2 to TRBJ2-3; D is perhaps TRBD1 or TRBD2 (6 bases each). V was pared by 4 bases and J by 0 bases, with 14 bases between. CDR1 is SNHLY, CDR2 FYNNEI, per germline. This CDR3 is built from 16 residues. CDR3 loop: CASSGGASLSTDTQYF. CDR3 bases: TGTGCCAGCAGTGGGGGGGCAAGCCTGAGCACAGATACGCAGTATTTT.

This CDR3 is CASTKGASPYNEQFF. CDR3 bases: TGTGCCAGCACCAAAGGGGCCAGTCCCTACAATGAGCAGTTCTTC. The gene calls are TRBV12-3 or TRBV12-4 and TRBJ2-1, with D possibly TRBD1 on 5 matching bases. Trimming shortened V by 7 bases and J by 2 bases, and 15 bases separated the two germline ends. The CDR3 covers 15 residues.